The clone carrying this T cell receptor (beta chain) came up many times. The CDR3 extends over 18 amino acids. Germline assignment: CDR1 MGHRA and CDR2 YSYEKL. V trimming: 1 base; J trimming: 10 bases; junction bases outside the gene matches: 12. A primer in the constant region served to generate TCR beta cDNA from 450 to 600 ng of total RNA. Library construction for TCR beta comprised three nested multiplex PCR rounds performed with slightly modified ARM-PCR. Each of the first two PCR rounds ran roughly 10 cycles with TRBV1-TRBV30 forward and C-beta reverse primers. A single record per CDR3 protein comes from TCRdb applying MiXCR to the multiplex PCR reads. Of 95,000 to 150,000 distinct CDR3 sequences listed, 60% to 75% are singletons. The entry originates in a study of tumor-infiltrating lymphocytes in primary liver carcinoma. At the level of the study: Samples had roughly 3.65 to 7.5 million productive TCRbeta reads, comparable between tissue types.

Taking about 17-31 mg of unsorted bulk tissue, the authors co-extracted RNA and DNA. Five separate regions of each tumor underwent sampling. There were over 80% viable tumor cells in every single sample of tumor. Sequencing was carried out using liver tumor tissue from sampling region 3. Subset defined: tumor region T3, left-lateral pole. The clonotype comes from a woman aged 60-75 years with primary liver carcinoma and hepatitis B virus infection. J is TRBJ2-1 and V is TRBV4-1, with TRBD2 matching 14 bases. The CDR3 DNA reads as TGCGCCAGCAGCCAAGCGGGACTAGCGGGGGCGTTAGAAGGAGAGCAGTTCTTC. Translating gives CASSQAGLAGALEGEQFF.